This T cell receptor beta chain appears in the sequencing data of a study of blood T cells in healthy people across ages. Study-wide results and limits: Higher naive T cell percentage went strongly together with higher TCR beta diversity.

Per sample, a minimum of 6.5 million PBMCs were isolated. Total RNA, at least 6 micrograms per sample, was extracted from PBMCs. This clonotype was counted once. Antigen: not known. Next came a second PCR, run for roughly 6 to 11 cycles, which used a sample-barcoded 5' primer along with a J-beta primer mix. TCRdb fed the 5' RACE reads into MiXCR, producing one record per CDR3 protein. The table has around 750,000 distinct CDR3 sequences, about 55% seen once. Looked up from germline, CDR1 is SNHLY and CDR2 is FYNNEI. This CDR3 is 13 amino acids long. V dropped 7 bases and J dropped 6 bases, with 13 bases sitting between them.

Sequences were obtained from blood. The J gene is TRBJ2-1, the V gene TRBV2; D call uncertain. This receptor was taken from a man aged 80 or over in good health. The CDR3 coding sequence is TGTGCCAGCACCCCAAGTCGAGGCAATGAGCAGTTCTTC. Translating gives CASTPSRGNEQFF.